This T cell receptor beta chain was retrieved from a study of regulatory T cells in long-lasting Graves disease. Building of the TCR beta libraries involved iRepertoire HTBI primers and Arm-PCR of CDR3 regions. TCRdb reprocessed the multiplex PCR reads via MiXCR and lists one record per CDR3 protein. The sample lists 420,000 or so distinct CDR3 sequences, about 16% seen once, with less than 30% in the top ten. In germline, CDR1 is SQVTM, CDR2 ANQGSEA. The CDR3 extends over 13 amino acids. The V and J ends lost 4 bases and 0 bases respectively, with 10 bases between them. This sample's time point: newly diagnosed GD, antithyroid drugs for less than 3 months. Preparation of the TCR library used RNA extracted from PBMCs. This clonotype was counted many times. The sample also formed part of further work on T cells in Graves' hyperthyroidism and ophthalmopathy. As reported in that work: First-round RT-PCR with HTBI primers amplified the TCR CDR3 region.

The origin of this receptor is a young woman with Graves disease. The chain recombines TRBV29-1 with TRBJ2-7; no definite D call. Material: peripheral blood mononuclear cells (PBMCs), obtained at new diagnosis, from a patient treated with antithyroid drugs. The DNA of the CDR3 is TGCAGCGTTGGGGAAACTAACTCCTACGAGCAGTACTTC. This sequence encodes CSVGETNSYEQYF.